This T cell receptor (beta chain) is drawn from a study of T cells in localized non-small cell lung cancer (dated by TCRdb to the early 2020s). In terms of the full investigation: T cell repertoires of a few hundred early-stage NSCLC patients were analyzed, with tumors being compared against uninvolved tumor-adjacent lungs. The cohort was made up of roughly 250 treatment-naive NSCLC patients whose localized lung tumors had been resected. NSCLC patients had a mean age of approximately 70 years, and around 130 were male and over 85 female. Study-wide findings and limitations: The highest T cell clonality was observed in uninvolved tumor-adjacent lung, where clonality exceeded that of tumor, suggesting that antigenic responses were more focused in uninvolved tumor-adjacent lung. Higher blood T cell density associated with longer overall survival, while higher adjacent-lung clonality associated with shorter survival. Since the design was exploratory, TCR variables were selected using unadjusted p-values with no false-discovery rate correction. Because multi-region sequencing of the tumors was not done, intratumor heterogeneity could not be ruled out. Of the top 100 tumor clones, a median of 57 were detected in paired uninvolved adjacent lung; approximately 30 were also among that lung's top 100.

Details on this clone: Its binding antigen is unknown. Base-call qualities are not available, and no considerably larger clone is one nucleotide away.

TCR beta CDR3 regions were sequenced from DNA using the immunoSEQ Assay. The published analysis was carried out like this. To compute T cell density, TCR beta template counts were normalized to usable DNA, which was estimated by amplifying housekeeping genes. Using the preseqR package, richness was estimated by extrapolating to 120,000 templates for tissue samples and 400,000 templates for PBMC samples. Clonality was defined by subtracting Pielou's evenness from one. To identify tissue-enriched TCRs, differential abundance testing was run on productive amino-acid clonotypes with a minimum total count of 5 and an alpha of 0.1. The Jaccard Index and the Morisita Overlap Index were used to measure repertoire overlap between compartments. GLIPH grouped TCR beta CDR3s together with public tetramer-defined viral CDR3s, and a viral motif had to include at least three viral sequences and also show V-gene enrichment. TCRdb provides this immuneACCESS table in a form limited to in-frame rearrangements. Some clones are lacking; in checked studies, under half of them reflect an unresolved V gene, and why the rest are absent is not known. That table furnishes V, J and clone size, whereas the DNA furnished D and trimming. The sample includes 3,400 or so clones, with less than 20% observed a single time. The ten most abundant clones make up less than 9.5% of the sample.

In the germline V gene, CDR1 corresponds to MDHEN and CDR2 to SYDVKM. The CDR3 measures 14 amino acids from cysteine to phenylalanine. Only the CDR3 DNA stays, 42 bases, in frame from base 1. V lost 5 bases and J lost 9 bases; the stretch between them is 17 bases long. At diagnosis, tumor, uninvolved tumor-adjacent lung and peripheral blood were collected and then preserved as a mix of FFPE and fresh-frozen material. The sample consisted of lung tumor tissue, taken before any cancer treatment. The sequence derives from a woman between 35 and 70 years old with stage III squamous cell lung carcinoma. The sequence links TRBV28 to TRBJ1-5; possibly the D gene is TRBD1, per 6 matching bases. The CDR3: CASSPRNRALPQHF. Here is the DNA: TGTGCCAGCAGTCCCCGAAACAGGGCTTTGCCCCAGCATTTT.